This entry lists 10 T cell receptor beta chains sequenced from one sample in a study of spatial heterogeneity in lung cancer. Time point indicated: sample taken at primary tumor resection. From tumor, nontumor lung or frozen PBMC, whole RNA was taken unsorted for sequencing. TCRdb used MiXCR to reprocess the 5' RACE reads, holding one entry per CDR3 protein. The table has some 38,000 distinct CDR3 sequences, roughly 7.4% seen once. Sequencing used PBMCs, obtained at surgery. The source is a male donor with early-stage non-small cell lung cancer.

This clonotype has a count of ten or more. The J gene is TRBJ2-1, the V gene TRBV23-1; D call uncertain. TRBV23-1 is sorted into the ORF group, with uncertain function. The V gene lost 3 bases and the J gene lost 5 bases, with 11 bases spanning the gap. The CDR3 extends over 14 amino acids. CDR3 region: CASSQEAGDNEQFF. The CDR3 DNA reads as TGCGCCAGCAGTCAGGAAGCAGGCGACAATGAGCAGTTCTTC.

This clonotype was detected ten times or more. This sequence joins TRBV18 and TRBJ1-1, with D uncertain. Germline V gene data show CDR1 as KGHSH and CDR2 as LQKENI. The CDR3 length is 16 residues. V gave up 3 bases and J gave up 3 bases, with 17 bases separating them. CDR3 DNA sequence: TGTGCCAGCTCACCGCGTACCTTGAAGGTTGACACTGAAGCTTTCTTT. Its translation: CASSPRTLKVDTEAFF.

This clonotype was seen a few times. The chain combines TRBV7-9 with TRBJ1-2, with a tentative D call TRBD1 (6 bases). CDR3 length: 13 residues. Germline-derived CDR1 and CDR2 are SEHNR and FQNEAQ (reference sequence). Trimming removed 1 base at V and 8 bases at J, with 11 bases between. The CDR3 region is CASSLVRGEGYTF. CDR3 coding DNA: TGTGCCAGCAGCTTAGTCAGGGGAGAAGGCTACACCTTC.

This clonotype has at least ten counts. The rearrangement links TRBV9 to TRBJ2-5; D gene ambiguous. The CDR3 extends over 15 amino acids. V lost 0 bases, J lost 2 bases, and 11 bases lay in between. CDR1 and CDR2 from the germline V gene are SGDLS and YYNGEE. CDR3 nucleotide sequence: TGTGCCAGCAGCGTAGCTATAACAACGCAAGAGACCCAGTACTTC. Translating it yields CASSVAITTQETQYF.

This clonotype has a handful of counts. The V and J genes are TRBV12-3 or TRBV12-4 and TRBJ1-1; the D is unclear. Trimming removed 8 bases from V and 4 bases from J, with 11 bases in between. The CDR3 sequence is 12 residues long. The CDR3 loop reads CASCYGSTEAFF. As DNA, the CDR3 is TGTGCCAGCTGTTACGGGTCCACTGAAGCTTTCTTT.

This clonotype was observed many times. The J gene is TRBJ1-2, the V gene TRBV6-2 or TRBV6-3; 7 bases are a match to TRBD1. Unmatched junction bases numbered 12, after V lost 2 bases and J lost 3 bases. The CDR3 extends over 17 amino acids. The V gene's germline CDR1 is MNHEY and CDR2 SVGEGT. CDR3 nucleotide sequence: TGTGCCAGCAGTTACGGCCCCTTTGAAGGGGGCGACTATGGCTACACCTTC. Translating it yields CASSYGPFEGGDYGYTF.

Remarks on this clonotype: A much larger clone differs by one base, so this may be a read error. V usage is TRBV10-3 and J usage is TRBJ1-3, with TRBD1 as a possible D gene (5 bases). V was pared by 0 bases and J by 0 bases, with 9 bases between. CDR1 is ENHRY, CDR2 SYGVKD, per germline. CDR3 size: 16 residues. The CDR3 sequence: CAISESAGISGNTIYF. The CDR3 DNA reads as TGTGCCATCAGTGAGTCGGCAGGGATCTCTGGAAACACCATATATTTT.

This clonotype was picked up a small number of times. In nucleotides, the CDR3 is TGCAGCGCCCAAGACCCTTATGGCTACACCTTC. Encoded protein: CSAQDPYGYTF. This chain links TRBV29-1 with TRBJ1-2; D not certain. Germline CDR1 and CDR2: SQVTM and ANQGSEA. CDR3 size: 11 residues. V lost 7 bases and J 5 bases, leaving 11 bases between the germline ends.

There are many counts of this clonotype. The V call is TRBV5-4, the J call TRBJ2-3, with 10 nucleotides matching TRBD2. The CDR3 spans 16 residues. J gave up 0 bases and V 4 bases, and 5 bases lay outside the gene matches. CDR1 and CDR2 (germline): SGHNT, YYREEE (reference sequence). CDR3 in amino acids: CASSQGLAASTDTQYF. The CDR3 region has the DNA TGTGCCAGCAGCCAAGGACTAGCGGCCAGCACAGATACGCAGTATTTT.

This clonotype was counted at least ten times. V and J are TRBV29-1 and TRBJ2-6, with D possibly being TRBD2 (6 bases). Per the germline V gene, CDR1 is SQVTM and CDR2 is ANQGSEA. The CDR3 is 15 amino acids. Trimming removed 6 bases from V and 0 bases from J, with 12 bases in between. The CDR3 region is CSVPHGSSGANVLTF. The CDR3, as DNA: TGCAGCGTGCCACACGGGAGCTCTGGGGCCAACGTCCTGACTTTC.